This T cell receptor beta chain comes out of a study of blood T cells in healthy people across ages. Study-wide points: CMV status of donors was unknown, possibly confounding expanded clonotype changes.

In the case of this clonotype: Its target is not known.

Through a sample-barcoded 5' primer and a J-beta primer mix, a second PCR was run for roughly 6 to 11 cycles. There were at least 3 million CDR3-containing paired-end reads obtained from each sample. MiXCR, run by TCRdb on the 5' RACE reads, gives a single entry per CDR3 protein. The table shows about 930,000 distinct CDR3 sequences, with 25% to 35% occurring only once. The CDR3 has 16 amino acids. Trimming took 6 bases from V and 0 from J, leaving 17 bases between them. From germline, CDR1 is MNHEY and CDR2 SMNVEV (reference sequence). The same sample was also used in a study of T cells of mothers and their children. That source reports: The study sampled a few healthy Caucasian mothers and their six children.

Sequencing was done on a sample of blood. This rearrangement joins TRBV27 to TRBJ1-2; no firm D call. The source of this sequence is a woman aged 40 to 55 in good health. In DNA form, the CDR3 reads TGTGCCAGCAGCCCCGGGGTTGCGATAGCTAACTATGGCTACACCTTC. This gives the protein CASSPGVAIANYGYTF.